The rows below give T cell receptor beta chains drawn from one sample of a study of T cells after yellow fever vaccination. TCRdb re-analysed the 5' RACE reads in MiXCR, keeping a single row per CDR3 protein. Of some 200,000 distinct CDR3 sequences in the sample, around 10% were seen once. The sample consisted of CD8+ T cells sorted from PBMCs, taken 15 days after the yellow fever booster vaccination. Source of these receptors: a man younger than 35 who received the YFV17D yellow fever vaccine. Each CDR3 is given with its conserved first and last residue. Each record gives: J gene, V gene, D gene, clone size, CDR3 DNA, CDR3 protein. The D gene is left open where the match is weak. A row's size may be missing; if present it is once, few, many or a size class.

TRBJ2-3 TRBV4-1 TRBD1 NA TGCGCCAGCAGCCAAGGGACAGGGGGTGTCACAGATACGCAGTATTTT CASSQGTGGVTDTQYF
TRBJ2-1 TRBV5-5 NA NA TGTGCCAGCAGCTCCTGGCCAGAGAGCTCCTACAATGAGCAGTTCTTC CASSSWPESSYNEQFF
TRBJ1-2 TRBV10-2 NA NA TGCGCCAGCAGTGTTGACTCCCGACCGCTCTATGGCTACACCTTC CASSVDSRPLYGYTF
TRBJ2-7 TRBV6-5 TRBD2 NA TGTGCCAGCAGTTCCTTAGCGGGGGGCCTTTCTTACGAGCAGTACTTC CASSSLAGGLSYEQYF
TRBJ2-5 TRBV5-1 NA many TGCGCCAGCGAGGGAGACAGTTTCCAAGAGACCCAGTACTTC CASEGDSFQETQYF
TRBJ2-3 TRBV6-6 TRBD2 few TGTGCCAGTAACAGCCAGGACCGCGGGGGGAGCACAGATACGCAGTATTTT CASNSQDRGGSTDTQYF
TRBJ1-1 TRBV19 NA NA TGTGCCAGTAGTATAGTTGAGGGCGCGGTCGAAGCTTTCTTT CASSIVEGAVEAFF
TRBJ2-3 TRBV7-3 NA few TGTGCCAGCAGCTTGGTCCACAGCGGCACAGATACGCAGTATTTT CASSLVHSGTDTQYF
TRBJ2-7 TRBV6-2/TRBV6-3 TRBD1 NA TGTGCCAGCAGTTCTTGGAGGACAGGGGACGCCTACGAGCAGTACTTC CASSSWRTGDAYEQYF
TRBJ2-7 TRBV9 TRBD2 NA TGTGCCAGCAGCGCCGGGCTAGCGGGGGGGCTTCCTTTCGGCGAGCAGTACTTC CASSAGLAGGLPFGEQYF
TRBJ2-1 TRBV7-8 NA NA TGTGCCAGCAGCCCCCGAGTTCGGACGCTTAGCTCCTACAATGAGCAGTTCTTC CASSPRVRTLSSYNEQFF
TRBJ2-1 TRBV29-1 TRBD2 few TGCAGCGTTGATCCGGGACTAGCGGGGTCTAATGAGCAGTTCTTC CSVDPGLAGSNEQFF
TRBJ2-3 TRBV12-3/TRBV12-4 TRBD1 NA TGTGCCAGCAGTTTGACAGGGCGCACAGATACGCAGTATTTT CASSLTGRTDTQYF
TRBJ1-1 TRBV12-3/TRBV12-4 TRBD1 many TGTGCCAGCAGGTCTTCCCGGGACAGCCTGGGGATGAACACTGAAGCTTTCTTT CASRSSRDSLGMNTEAFF
TRBJ2-6 TRBV3-1 NA NA TGTGCCAGCAGCCAGGGTCCGGGACGCAGCTTGGGGGCCAACGTCCTGACTTTC CASSQGPGRSLGANVLTF
TRBJ1-2 TRBV27 NA NA TGTGCCAGCAGTTTGGGCAGGGCCTTCTATGGCTACACCTTC CASSLGRAFYGYTF
TRBJ2-1 TRBV20-1 TRBD1 few TGCAGTGCCTGGGACAGGGGTTCCAGTGAGCAGTTCTTC CSAWDRGSSEQFF
TRBJ2-1 TRBV5-4 NA NA TGTGCCAGCAGCTTGGGTTGGCCGGAGTCCTACAATGAGCAGTTCTTC CASSLGWPESYNEQFF
TRBJ2-4 TRBV4-3 NA NA TGCGCCAGCAGCCAAGATGCGGGAATTACCAAAAACATTCAGTACTTC CASSQDAGITKNIQYF
TRBJ2-1 TRBV27 NA many TGTGCCAGCAGTTTATCGTTAGACTACAATGAGCAGTTCTTC CASSLSLDYNEQFF
TRBJ2-2 TRBV20-1 NA NA TGCAGTGCTCGGGCTGTGTCGAGGGAATGGGCCGGCGGGGAGCTGTTTTTT CSARAVSREWAGGELFF
TRBJ2-1 TRBV3-1 NA few TGTGCCAGCAGCCAAGAGGTGCACAGGGTCACCTACAATGAGCAGTTCTTC CASSQEVHRVTYNEQFF
TRBJ2-1 TRBV19 NA many TGTGCCAGTAGTATTGGAGGGGCCAATGAGCAGTTCTTC CASSIGGANEQFF
TRBJ2-4 TRBV5-5 NA NA TGTGCCAGCAGCTTGGATGACAATGGAAGGATTCAGTACTTC CASSLDDNGRIQYF
TRBJ2-5 TRBV7-9 NA NA TGTGCCAGCACCCTAGGCAACCAAGAGACCCAGTACTTC CASTLGNQETQYF
TRBJ1-3 TRBV28 TRBD1 NA TGTGCCAGCAGTTTAAGGACAGGGGGGGGAAACACCATATATTTT CASSLRTGGGNTIYF
TRBJ2-7 TRBV20-1 NA NA TGCAGTGCCCGGTTGGCACCGAGGCGCGAGCAGTACTTC CSARLAPRREQYF
TRBJ2-3 TRBV4-3 NA medium-sized TGCGCCAGCAGCCAAGTGGGGGGCCCTGCAGATACGCAGTATTTT CASSQVGGPADTQYF
TRBJ1-5 TRBV18 TRBD1 NA TGTGCCAGCTCACCCTGGGACAGGGGAGGCAATCAGCCCCAGCATTTT CASSPWDRGGNQPQHF
TRBJ2-4 TRBV5-1 NA few TGCGCCAGCAGCCCGGACCAAAGGGTCATTCAGTACTTC CASSPDQRVIQYF
TRBJ2-5 TRBV10-3 NA few TGTGCCATCAGTACGACTCGGGAGACCCAGTACTTC CAISTTRETQYF
TRBJ1-3 TRBV4-3 NA few TGCGCCAGCAGCCAGGGCGTGGGCCACGGAAACACCATATATTTT CASSQGVGHGNTIYF
TRBJ1-1 TRBV5-1 NA many TGCGCCAGCAGCTTAGGGGAGAACACTGAAGCTTTCTTT CASSLGENTEAFF
TRBJ2-3 TRBV6-2/TRBV6-3 NA NA TGTGCCAGCAGTTACTCGAGAGGGGAGGCAGATACGCAGTATTTT CASSYSRGEADTQYF
TRBJ2-1 TRBV23-1 TRBD1 few TGCGCCAGCAGTCTGCGGACAGGGGGCAGGTCCTACAATGAGCAGTTCTTC CASSLRTGGRSYNEQFF
TRBJ1-5 TRBV5-6 NA NA TGTGCCAGCAGCTTGTCCGGGGAGAGCAATCAGCCCCAGCATTTT CASSLSGESNQPQHF
TRBJ1-2 TRBV29-1 NA NA TGCAGCGTTGAACGACAGGATAACTATGGCTACACCTTC CSVERQDNYGYTF
TRBJ2-4 TRBV19 NA NA TGTGCCAGTAGCATGATTTTGACTCAGCTTCGGGACATTCAGTACTTC CASSMILTQLRDIQYF
TRBJ2-2 TRBV2 NA few TGTGCCACCGGCGACGGGGGTGGGACCGGGGAGCTGTTTTTT CATGDGGGTGELFF
TRBJ2-3 TRBV5-4 TRBD2 NA TGTGCCAGCAGCTTGGCCGCTAGCGGGCTGTCAGATACGCAGTATTTT CASSLAASGLSDTQYF
TRBJ2-1 TRBV7-9 TRBD2 NA TGTGCCAGCAGCTTAGTGGGCGGGGGGGCCCACAATGAGCAGTTCTTC CASSLVGGGAHNEQFF
TRBJ1-1 TRBV12-3/TRBV12-4 NA few TGTGCCAGCAGTTATAAGGGAGGGTCTGAAGCTTTCTTT CASSYKGGSEAFF
TRBJ2-1 TRBV7-8 NA NA TGTGCCAGCAGCCAAGTGGGGGCCGTCTACAATGAGCAGTTCTTC CASSQVGAVYNEQFF
TRBJ1-1 TRBV5-1 NA many TGCGCCAGCAGCCCAGTAACTATGAACACTGAAGCTTTCTTT CASSPVTMNTEAFF
TRBJ1-1 TRBV4-1 NA NA TGCGCCAGCAGCCCCCCGGCAGGTGAAGCTTTCTTT CASSPPAGEAFF
TRBJ2-5 TRBV10-3 TRBD1 NA TGTGCCATCAGTGAGTTTCAGGGGGCCAATCAAGAGACCCAGTACTTC CAISEFQGANQETQYF
TRBJ1-2 TRBV9 TRBD1 few TGTGCCAGCAGAGATGACAGGGGGCCGTTTGGCTACACCTTC CASRDDRGPFGYTF
TRBJ2-3 TRBV27 TRBD2 few TGTGCCAGCAGTTTATGGGCGGGGGAAACCACAGATACGCAGTATTTT CASSLWAGETTDTQYF
TRBJ2-1 TRBV19 NA NA TGTGCCAGTAGTACTTCGGAGGGGCCGAATGAGCAGTTCTTC CASSTSEGPNEQFF
TRBJ2-5 TRBV7-2 NA NA TGTGCCAGCAGCTTCGGGACGGGGAAGACCCAGTACTTC CASSFGTGKTQYF
TRBJ1-1 TRBV29-1 NA few TGCAGCGTTGAGGTTAAAATTGAAGCTTTCTTT CSVEVKIEAFF
TRBJ2-3 TRBV28 NA NA TGTGCCACCACCCCGGGACATCATCGCACAGATACGCAGTATTTT CATTPGHHRTDTQYF
TRBJ2-5 TRBV6-5 NA few TGTGCCAGCAGTTACTTGAATAAAGAGACCCAGTACTTC CASSYLNKETQYF
TRBJ2-3 TRBV29-1 NA once TGCAGCGTTGGGCTAGCAGAGAAGACTTATACGCAGTATTTT CSVGLAEKTYTQYF
TRBJ2-1 TRBV12-3/TRBV12-4 NA few TGTGCCAGCAGCCAAACCTTGGGGAGGCGGCAGTTCTTC CASSQTLGRRQFF
TRBJ1-2 TRBV4-2 NA many TGTGCCAGCAGCCAAGGGGCAGGGGAGACTAACTATGGCTACACCTTC CASSQGAGETNYGYTF
TRBJ2-3 TRBV7-3 NA many TGTGCCAGCAGCTTATCAGGATTCAACACAGATACGCAGTATTTT CASSLSGFNTDTQYF
TRBJ2-2 TRBV9 NA NA TGTGCCAGCAGCCCCCGCCGGTTAGGCACCGGGGAGCTGTTTTTT CASSPRRLGTGELFF
TRBJ2-3 TRBV7-6 TRBD2 NA TGTGCCAGCAGCTTAGAGCCTTTGCGGGGGGGCCAGACAGATACGCAGTATTTT CASSLEPLRGGQTDTQYF
TRBJ2-7 TRBV12-3/TRBV12-4 TRBD1 few TGTGCCAGCAGCGGCCGGGACAGGGGCTCCTACGAGCAGTACTTC CASSGRDRGSYEQYF